A single sample is the source of the 32 T cell receptor beta chains below, sequenced in a study of regulatory T cells in long-lasting Graves disease. Assembly of TCR beta libraries relied on iRepertoire HTBI primers together with Arm-PCR of CDR3 regions. Each CDR3 protein is one row after TCRdb ran MiXCR on the multiplex PCR reads. The sample contains some 450,000 distinct CDR3 sequences, about 15% of which appear only once. Described time point: newly diagnosed GD, antithyroid drugs for less than 3 months. Isolated PBMC RNA provided the starting material for the TCR library. This sample was shared with a second study, whose subject was T cells in Graves' hyperthyroidism and ophthalmopathy.

The sample consisted of peripheral blood mononuclear cells (PBMCs), taken at new diagnosis, from a patient treated with antithyroid drugs. The receptors stem from a woman in her 30s with Graves disease.

The table lists this clonotype with a few counts. This rearrangement joins TRBV7-7 to TRBJ2-5; either TRBD1 or TRBD2 may fit D (6 bases each). Germline V gives CDR1 SSHAT, CDR2 FNYEAQ (reference sequence). The length of the CDR3 is 14 residues. The CDR3 loop reads CADGGELFVGTQYF. Here the CDR3 DNA reads TGTGCGGACGGGGGCGAACTTTTCGTCGGGACCCAGTACTTC.

The V gene is TRBV5-1, the J gene TRBJ2-7; 7 bases fit TRBD2. There are 13 residues in the CDR3. With 7 bases clipped from V and 7 bases from J, the junction kept 11 bases outside the gene matches. Germline V gene sequence: CDR1 SGHRS, CDR2 YFSETQ. The CDR3 protein is CASFHPGLREQYF. The CDR3 nucleotides are TGCGCCAGCTTTCATCCGGGACTAAGGGAGCAGTACTTC.

This clonotype appeared a few times. It may be a read error: a sequence one base away is much more abundant. The gene calls are TRBV28 and TRBJ2-1; 9 bases align to TRBD2. CDR3 size: 16 residues. CDR1 and CDR2 from the germline V gene are MDHEN and SYDVKM. The CDR3 nucleotides read TGTGCCAGCAGTTCGCCGCGGGAGGGCCCCTACAATGGGCAGTTCTTC. Translation gives CASSSPREGPYNGQFF.

This clonotype was recorded many times. This chain joins TRBV24-1 and TRBJ2-1; D is unresolved. This CDR3 comprises 18 residues. CDR1 KGHDR and CDR2 SFDVKD come from the germline V gene. V lost 5 bases and J lost 2, with 21 bases in between. This CDR3 reads CATSGPKPDSHTYNEQFF. The CDR3 DNA sequence: TGTGCCACCAGTGGTCCTAAGCCAGACTCACATACCTACAATGAGCAGTTCTTC.

This clonotype has at least ten counts. The rearrangement joins TRBV7-9 to TRBJ2-2, with 8 bases aligning to TRBD2. The CDR3 length is 16 residues. V was clipped by 7 bases and J by 1 base; unmatched bases: 8. Per the germline V gene, CDR1 is SEHNR and CDR2 is FQNEAQ (reference sequence). The CDR3 DNA reads as TGTGCCAGCACCCCAGCCCTAGCGGGGAACACCGGGGAGCTGTTTTTT. Encoded protein: CASTPALAGNTGELFF.

This clonotype showed up many times. This chain connects TRBV20-1 to TRBJ2-1; TRBD1 is a possible D gene (6 bases). The germline V and J ends were trimmed by 6 bases and 1 base, with 16 bases remaining between them. Germline CDR1 and CDR2: DFQATT and SNEGSKA (reference sequence). CDR3 size: 15 residues. CDR3 DNA sequence: TGCAGTGCCGGACAGCCCCCAGGGTCCTACAATGAGCAGTTCTTC. Translated, it gives CSAGQPPGSYNEQFF.

This clonotype was counted only a few times. The gene calls are TRBV10-3 and TRBJ1-3; maybe TRBD1 (6 bases). The CDR3 loop spans 15 amino acids. V was pared by 4 bases and J by 2 bases, with 12 bases between. Germline lookup yields CDR1 ENHRY and CDR2 SYGVKD. The CDR3 sequence is CAISGGTGTGNTIYF. CDR3 coding DNA: TGTGCCATCAGTGGGGGCACAGGGACTGGAAACACCATATATTTT.

The genes are TRBV6-1 and TRBJ1-3; D unclear. The CDR3 is 15 residues long. In germline, CDR1 is MNHNS, CDR2 SASEGT. Trimming took off 7 bases at V and 1 base at J, with 14 bases between the two ends. CDR3 loop: CASKRGARSGNTIYF. DNA for the CDR3: TGTGCCAGCAAAAGAGGAGCGAGGTCTGGAAACACCATATATTTT.

About this clonotype itself: With a much larger clone just one base away, this may be a read error. J is TRBJ2-1 and V is TRBV6-2 or TRBV6-3; D is unclear. The V gene's germline CDR1 is MNHEY and CDR2 SVGEGT. V was trimmed by 2 bases and J by 6 bases, leaving 20 bases between them. The CDR3 contains 17 residues. The CDR3 reads CASSYSILSIWSNEQFF. As DNA, the CDR3 is TGTGCCAGCAGTTACAGCATCCTCAGTATATGGTCCAATGAGCAGTTCTTC.

This clonotype was observed a few times. The J gene is TRBJ1-6, the V gene TRBV12-3 or TRBV12-4, with D maybe TRBD1 (5 bases). V gave up 3 bases and J gave up 10 bases, with 13 bases separating them. The length of the CDR3 is 14 residues. CDR3 amino acids: CASSFGAGGSPLHF. CDR3 sequence (DNA): TGTGCCAGCAGTTTTGGGGCCGGCGGGTCACCCCTCCACTTT.

Only a few counts were recorded for this clonotype. This chain links TRBV7-2 with TRBJ1-3; tentatively, D is TRBD1 (5 bases). The V end lost 5 bases, the J end lost 0 bases, and 14 bases lay between the germline ends. Germline assignment: CDR1 SGHTA and CDR2 FQGNSA. CDR3 length equals 16 residues. CDR3 sequence reads: CASSRSQGFSGNTIYF. The CDR3 DNA sequence: TGTGCCAGCAGCCGCTCGCAGGGATTCTCTGGAAACACCATATATTTT.

This clonotype was observed many times. The gene calls are TRBV7-3 and TRBJ2-3; TRBD2 matches 16 bases. The CDR3 runs to 18 residues. J was trimmed by 4 bases and V by 1 base; bases with no gene match: 5. Germline assignment: CDR1 SGHTA and CDR2 FQGTGA. CDR3 amino acids: CASSLRGLAGGKPDTQYF. In DNA form, the CDR3 reads TGTGCCAGCAGCTTAAGGGGACTAGCGGGAGGGAAGCCAGATACGCAGTATTTT.

This clonotype was picked up one time. The V gene is TRBV20-1, the J gene TRBJ2-1; the match to TRBD1 covers 12 bases. Germline loops: CDR1 DFQATT, CDR2 SNEGSKA (reference sequence). The CDR3 is 15 residues long. V was pared by 7 bases and J by 3 bases, with 7 bases of the junction left unmatched. CDR3 amino acids: CSGGDRGRIYNEQFF. CDR3 coding DNA: TGCAGTGGCGGGGACAGGGGGCGCATCTACAATGAGCAGTTCTTC.

This clonotype was observed many times. The chain has TRBV6-1 and TRBJ1-4, with D hard to call. V lost 6 bases and J lost 0, with 11 bases in between. Looked up from germline, CDR1 is MNHNS and CDR2 is SASEGT. This CDR3 spans 15 amino acids. CDR3 sequence (DNA): TGTGCCAGCAGCTCCCGAGGCGCAACTAATGAAAAACTGTTTTTT. Its protein is CASSSRGATNEKLFF.

At least ten counts were recorded for this clonotype. V usage is TRBV29-1 and J usage is TRBJ1-2; D unresolved. Germline V gene data show CDR1 as SQVTM and CDR2 as ANQGSEA. This CDR3 comprises 14 residues. V shed 6 bases and J shed 4 bases, with 18 bases lying between them. CDR3 nucleotide sequence: TGCAGCGTCGTAGAACCGGGCCTACGCTATGGCTACACCTTC. It translates to CSVVEPGLRYGYTF. Combining the CDR3 with reference TRBV29-1 and TRBJ1-2 gives the whole variable domain SAVISQKPSRDICQRGTSLTIQCQVDSQVTMMFWYRQQPGQSLTLIATANQGSEATYESGFVIDKFPISRPNLTFSTLTVSNMSPEDSSIYLCSVVEPGLRYGYTFGSGTRLTVV.

The sample holds many counts of this clonotype. The chain uses TRBV19 and TRBJ2-5; either TRBD1 or TRBD2 may fit D (5 bases each). Germline V gives CDR1 LNHDA, CDR2 SQIVND (reference sequence). The CDR3 runs 16 residues. Trimming removed 5 bases at V and 3 bases at J, with 19 bases between. The CDR3 loop reads CASSPRDGGSKETQYF. CDR3 nucleotides: TGTGCCAGTAGTCCGAGGGACGGAGGATCCAAAGAGACCCAGTACTTC. Together with reference TRBV19 and TRBJ2-5, the CDR3 gives the full variable domain: DGGITQSPKYLFRKEGQNVTLSCEQNLNHDAMYWYRQDPGQGLRLIYYSQIVNDFQKGDIAEGYSVSREKKESFPLTVTSAQKNPTAFYLCASSPRDGGSKETQYFGPGTRLLVL.

In its sample, this clonotype was seen many times. This chain joins TRBV2 and TRBJ2-3; 7 bases match TRBD2. V was pared by 2 bases and J by 8 bases, with 16 bases of the junction left unmatched. CDR1 and CDR2 (germline): SNHLY, FYNNEI. The CDR3 has 17 amino acids. The CDR3, as DNA: TGTGCCAGCAGTGAAATGGTCGGGACGGGAGGACGGACTACGCAGTATTTT. This codes for CASSEMVGTGGRTTQYF.

At least ten counts were recorded for this clonotype. The V call is TRBV2, the J call TRBJ1-1, with D possibly TRBD1 on 6 matching bases. The CDR3 runs 15 residues. The V end was cut by 2 bases, the J end by 6 bases, with 16 bases between. Germline loops: CDR1 SNHLY, CDR2 FYNNEI. The CDR3 is CASSERRQGRSEAFF. CDR3 bases: TGTGCCAGCAGTGAACGGCGTCAGGGGCGGTCTGAAGCTTTCTTT.

For this clonotype: A much larger clone lies a single base off, so this may be a read error. J is TRBJ2-2 and V is TRBV11-1; 8 bases agree with TRBD2. This CDR3 contains 17 residues. Germline CDR1 reads SGHAT; CDR2 reads FQDESV (reference sequence). The CDR3 bases are TGTACCAGCAGCTCTCCGAGGACTAGCAGCAGCACCGGGGAGCTGTTTTTT. Translation gives CTSSSPRTSSSTGELFF.

The table lists this clonotype with many counts. V and J are TRBV10-2 and TRBJ1-5, with D hard to call. CDR3 length: 13 amino acids. Trimming took off 3 bases at V and 4 bases at J, with 7 bases between the two ends. In germline, CDR1 is WSHSY, CDR2 SAAADI. The CDR3 is CASSDWANQPQHF. As DNA, the CDR3 is TGCGCCAGCAGTGATTGGGCGAATCAGCCCCAGCATTTT.

CDR3 coding DNA: TGCGCCAGCATCCCTAGCCCGAGGCACACCGGGGAGCTGTTTTTT. Amino acid sequence: CASIPSPRHTGELFF. The J gene is TRBJ2-2, the V gene TRBV5-1; tentatively, D is TRBD2 (5 bases). CDR3 length: 15 amino acids. V was cut by 6 bases and J by 3 bases, with 15 bases left in between. CDR1 is SGHRS and CDR2 is YFSETQ in the germline V gene. Full variable domain (outside the CDR3, taken from reference TRBV5-1 and TRBJ2-2): KAGVTQTPRYLIKTRGQQVTLSCSPISGHRSVSWYQQTPGQGLQFLFEYFSETQRNKGNFPGRFSGRQFSNSRSEMNVSTLELGDSALYLCASIPSPRHTGELFFGEGSRLTVL.

The chain combines TRBV19 with TRBJ2-7, with D tentatively TRBD1 or TRBD2 (5 bases each). The germline V and J ends were trimmed by 3 bases and 5 bases, with 14 bases remaining between them. Per the germline V gene, CDR1 is LNHDA and CDR2 is SQIVND (reference sequence). The CDR3 consists of 14 residues. The CDR3 reads CASSMNGAFDEQYF. The CDR3 nucleotides are TGTGCCAGTAGTATGAACGGGGCGTTTGACGAGCAGTACTTC.

V usage is TRBV6-1 and J usage is TRBJ1-5, with TRBD1 matching over 9 bases. This CDR3 spans 14 amino acids. The germline CDR1 and CDR2 sequences are MNHNS and SASEGT. J was trimmed by 6 bases and V by 7 bases; bases with no gene match: 7. CDR3 sequence: CASTPTGGVQPQHF. The CDR3 DNA sequence: TGTGCCAGCACCCCCACAGGGGGCGTTCAGCCCCAGCATTTT.

This clonotype was seen a handful of times. The chain uses TRBV30 and TRBJ2-7; D is perhaps TRBD2 (6 bases). In germline, CDR1 is GTSNPN, CDR2 SVGIG (reference sequence). The CDR3 length is 13 residues. The CDR3 sequence is CAHLRPGTYEQYF. In nucleotides, the CDR3 is TGTGCTCACCTTAGGCCGGGGACTTACGAGCAGTACTTC.

This clonotype occurred many times. V and J are TRBV6-2 or TRBV6-3 and TRBJ2-2; a weak D match, TRBD1 (6 bases). The germline CDR1 and CDR2 sequences are MNHEY and SVGEGT. The CDR3 consists of 17 residues. Trimming stripped 4 bases from V and 3 bases from J, with 18 bases between. This CDR3 reads CASSSLAGARDTGELFF. CDR3 bases: TGTGCCAGCAGTTCACTGGCAGGGGCGCGGGACACCGGGGAGCTGTTTTTT.

Of note for this clonotype: A much larger clone lies a single base off, so this may be a read error. The chain is built from TRBV6-2 or TRBV6-3 and TRBJ2-5, with 9 bases identical to TRBD1. The CDR3 contains 13 residues. Trimming cost V 6 bases and J 4 bases; bases outside gene matches: 3. CDR1 and CDR2 (germline): MNHEY, SVGEGT. CDR3 residues: CASRGTGIETQYF. The CDR3 DNA reads as TGTGCCAGCAGAGGGACAGGGATAGAGACCCAGTACTTC.

This clonotype was observed many times. The rearrangement links TRBV27 to TRBJ2-7, with 9 bases matching TRBD2. The CDR3 runs to 17 residues. The V gene's germline CDR1 is MNHEY and CDR2 SMNVEV (reference sequence). Trimming at V came to 7 bases and at J to 3 bases, leaving 16 bases not matched to a gene. This CDR3 is CASKPTAYNSGSYEQYF. The DNA of the CDR3 is TGTGCCAGCAAGCCGACAGCTTATAATAGCGGGAGCTACGAGCAGTACTTC.

This clonotype was picked up a small number of times. The chain combines TRBV10-3 with TRBJ1-5, with D maybe TRBD1 (5 bases). Per germline, CDR1 ENHRY and CDR2 SYGVKD. V lost 0 bases and J 3 bases, leaving 9 bases between the germline ends. The CDR3 runs 15 residues. The CDR3 protein is CAISESIGANQPQHF. The CDR3 DNA sequence: TGTGCCATCAGTGAGTCGATAGGGGCCAATCAGCCCCAGCATTTT.

This clonotype was seen at least ten times. The chain carries TRBV28 and TRBJ2-5; D is unresolved. V shed 3 bases and J shed 0 bases, with 8 bases lying between them. The germline V gene has CDR1 MDHEN and CDR2 SYDVKM. This CDR3 is 14 amino acids long. The CDR3 sequence is CASSFEAYQETQYF. In DNA form, the CDR3 reads TGTGCCAGCAGTTTTGAGGCGTACCAAGAGACCCAGTACTTC.

V is TRBV7-9 and J is TRBJ1-1; D is ambiguous. This CDR3 comprises 13 residues. The germline V gene has CDR1 SEHNR and CDR2 FQNEAQ (reference sequence). Trimming shortened V by 6 bases and J by 5 bases, and 13 bases separated the two germline ends. The CDR3 DNA is TGTGCCAGCAGACCTCCTCCTAGTACTGAAGCTTTCTTT. Its protein product is CASRPPPSTEAFF.

This clonotype was observed a handful of times. The J gene is TRBJ2-3, the V gene TRBV19; D unclear. V lost 4 bases to trimming and J lost 0 bases, with 8 bases between them. The CDR3 runs to 14 residues. Germline V gives CDR1 LNHDA, CDR2 SQIVND (reference sequence). The CDR3 here is CASSTRTSTDTQYF. As DNA, the CDR3 is TGTGCCAGTAGTACCCGGACCAGCACAGATACGCAGTATTTT. The variable domain in full, completed from reference TRBV19 and TRBJ2-3, reads DGGITQSPKYLFRKEGQNVTLSCEQNLNHDAMYWYRQDPGQGLRLIYYSQIVNDFQKGDIAEGYSVSREKKESFPLTVTSAQKNPTAFYLCASSTRTSTDTQYFGPGTRLTVL.

This chain uses TRBV7-9 with TRBJ2-5, with TRBD2 matching over 12 bases. Trimming took 4 bases from V and 4 from J; bases not matched to a gene: 10. Germline lookup yields CDR1 SEHNR and CDR2 FQNEAQ (reference sequence). This CDR3 is built from 17 residues. CDR3 coding DNA: TGTGCCAGCAGCTCGACTAGCGGGAGAGATCCCGCAGAGACCCAGTACTTC. Its protein product is CASSSTSGRDPAETQYF. Full variable domain (outside the CDR3, taken from reference TRBV7-9 and TRBJ2-5): DTGVSQNPRHKITKRGQNVTFRCDPISEHNRLYWYRQTLGQGPEFLTYFQNEAQLEKSRLLSDRFSAERPKGSFSTLEIQRTEQGDSAMYLCASSSTSGRDPAETQYFGPGTRLLVL.